These T cell receptor beta chains were read from a single sample in a study of shared clonotypes between healthy human individuals. Clones were read by immunoSEQ multiplex PCR, and TCRdb kept only the in-frame ones, dropping some. The sample includes roughly 530,000 clones, about 96% of them seen just once. Sample: naive CD4+ T cells sorted from blood. Receptor source: a woman aged 25-40 years in good health. CDR3s include the opening cysteine and the closing phenylalanine or tryptophan. The D gene is left open where the match is weak. The size entry is marked missing in some rows and otherwise reads once, few, many or a size class.

D gene,V gene,J gene,clone size,CDR3 protein,CDR3 DNA
NA,TRBV10-3,TRBJ2-2,NA,CAIRQTGELFF,TGTGCCATCAGGCAAACCGGGGAGCTGTTTTTT
TRBD2,TRBV28,TRBJ2-7,NA,CASSGSGRAPYEQYF,TGTGCCAGCTCCGGTAGCGGGAGGGCACCCTACGAGCAGTACTTC
NA,TRBV10-2,TRBJ2-1,NA,CASTRGVNEQFF,TGCGCCAGCACCAGGGGAGTTAATGAGCAGTTCTTC
NA,TRBV5-6,TRBJ1-1,NA,CASSLGPRLHEAFF,TGTGCCAGCAGCCTGGGCCCCCGCCTCCATGAAGCTTTCTTT
NA,TRBV5-1,TRBJ1-4,NA,CASSLGSRGIREKLFF,TGCGCCAGCAGCTTGGGTTCCAGGGGCATACGTGAAAAACTGTTTTTT
TRBD2,TRBV30,TRBJ2-1,NA,CAWSTDTSGYNEQFF,TGTGCCTGGAGTACGGATACTAGCGGATACAATGAGCAGTTCTTC
TRBD2,TRBV6-5,TRBJ2-1,NA,CASSYYDERGNNEQFF,TGTGCCAGCAGTTATTACGACGAGCGGGGGAACAATGAGCAGTTCTTC
TRBD1,TRBV18,TRBJ2-7,NA,CASSLNSGTGDSYEQYF,TGTGCCAGCTCACTTAATTCCGGGACAGGGGACTCCTACGAGCAGTACTTC
NA,TRBV5-6,TRBJ1-5,NA,CASSLRGDQPQHF,TGTGCCAGCAGCTTACGGGGGGATCAGCCCCAGCATTTT
TRBD1,TRBV6-1,TRBJ2-5,NA,CASSEWTGEETQYF,TGTGCCAGCAGTGAATGGACAGGGGAAGAGACCCAGTACTTC
NA,TRBV19,TRBJ1-4,NA,CASSASRLPNEKLFF,TGTGCCAGTAGTGCCAGTCGGTTACCTAATGAAAAACTGTTTTTT
TRBD2,TRBV5-1,TRBJ2-2,NA,CASSLLAGGAGELFF,TGCGCCAGCAGCCTTCTAGCGGGAGGTGCCGGGGAGCTGTTTTTT
NA,TRBV19,TRBJ1-1,NA,CASSLQRGTEAFF,TGTGCCAGTAGTCTCCAAAGGGGAACTGAAGCTTTCTTT
TRBD2,TRBV18,TRBJ2-7,NA,CASSPGTSSIDYEQYF,TGTGCCAGCTCACCCGGGACTAGTAGCATTGATTACGAGCAGTACTTC
TRBD2,TRBV10-3,TRBJ2-3,NA,CAISRTSGSSTDTQYF,TGTGCCATCAGTAGGACTAGCGGATCTAGCACAGATACGCAGTATTTT
NA,TRBV30,TRBJ2-7,NA,CAWSETGTSYEQYF,TGTGCCTGGAGTGAAACCGGGACATCATACGAGCAGTACTTC
TRBD1,TRBV5-1,TRBJ2-5,once,CASSLARDRAIETQYF,TGCGCCAGCAGCTTGGCGCGGGACAGGGCAATCGAGACCCAGTACTTC
NA,TRBV6-1,TRBJ2-7,few,CASSESSYEQYF,TGTGCCAGCAGTGAATCCTCCTACGAGCAGTACTTC
NA,TRBV5-1,TRBJ1-2,once,CASTPGQGNYGYTF,TGCGCCAGCACTCCGGGGCAGGGGAACTATGGCTACACCTTC
TRBD2,TRBV6-6,TRBJ2-5,NA,CASTEQLAASQETQYF,TGTGCCAGCACCGAACAACTAGCGGCCAGCCAAGAGACCCAGTACTTC
NA,TRBV19,TRBJ2-6,NA,CASTVVAGANVLTF,TGTGCCAGTACTGTTGTAGCAGGGGCCAACGTCCTGACTTTC
TRBD2,TRBV7-3,TRBJ2-3,NA,CASSSLAGAADTQYF,TGTGCCAGCAGCTCATTAGCGGGAGCGGCAGATACGCAGTATTTT
NA,TRBV6-5,TRBJ2-5,NA,CASSYGGDGTQYF,TGTGCCAGCAGTTACGGGGGAGACGGGACCCAGTACTTC
NA,TRBV27,TRBJ1-1,NA,CASSLFAGYTEAFF,TGTGCCAGCAGTTTATTCGCCGGATACACTGAAGCTTTCTTT
TRBD2,TRBV19,TRBJ2-1,NA,CASSIGAGRGNEQFF,TGTGCCAGTAGTATAGGGGCGGGGAGGGGTAATGAGCAGTTCTTC
TRBD2,TRBV28,TRBJ2-1,once,CASSSGLAGQHEQFF,TGTGCCAGCAGTTCGGGACTAGCGGGACAACATGAGCAGTTCTTC
NA,TRBV18,TRBJ2-3,NA,CASSPGTRDTQYF,TGTGCCAGCTCACCCGGGACAAGAGATACGCAGTATTTT
NA,TRBV19,TRBJ2-3,NA,CASSIDLRDTSTDTQYF,TGTGCCAGTAGTATAGATTTGCGAGACACTAGCACAGATACGCAGTATTTT
NA,TRBV28,TRBJ2-3,NA,CASSRSGTSTDTQYF,TGTGCCAGCAGTAGATCCGGGACATCCACAGATACGCAGTATTTT
NA,TRBV2,TRBJ2-7,NA,CASRRLKGPGFYEQYF,TGTGCCAGCAGAAGACTCAAGGGACCGGGATTCTACGAGCAGTACTTC
NA,TRBV11-2,TRBJ2-5,once,CASSLFSSEETQYF,TGTGCCAGCAGCTTATTCTCCAGTGAAGAGACCCAGTACTTC
NA,TRBV30,TRBJ1-1,NA,CAWTSGNTEAFF,TGTGCCTGGACCTCAGGGAACACTGAAGCTTTCTTT
NA,TRBV7-9,TRBJ1-5,NA,CASSLYHSGENQPQHF,TGTGCCAGCAGCTTATACCATTCAGGGGAGAATCAGCCCCAGCATTTT
NA,TRBV7-8,TRBJ1-3,NA,CASSLNRDPVSGNTIYF,TGTGCCAGCAGCTTAAACCGGGACCCAGTCTCTGGAAACACCATATATTTT
NA,TRBV15,TRBJ1-4,NA,CATRRGLEEKLFF,TGTGCCACCAGAAGGGGTCTTGAGGAAAAACTGTTTTTT
TRBD1,TRBV11-1,TRBJ1-1,NA,CASSLRQGALNTEAFF,TGTGCCAGCAGCTTAAGACAGGGGGCTTTGAACACTGAAGCTTTCTTT
NA,TRBV6-6,TRBJ1-2,NA,CASTLIQGGHGYTF,TGTGCCAGCACCTTGATACAGGGAGGGCATGGCTACACCTTC
NA,TRBV6-5,TRBJ2-2,NA,CASSYVVSRELFF,TGTGCCAGCAGTTACGTAGTGAGCCGGGAGCTGTTTTTT
NA,TRBV30,TRBJ1-3,NA,CAWSVRILPGNTIYF,TGTGCCTGGAGTGTACGGATCCTACCTGGAAACACCATATATTTT
TRBD2,TRBV7-8,TRBJ2-1,NA,CASSTRTSGIGNNEQFF,TGTGCCAGCAGCACCCGGACTAGCGGAATAGGTAACAATGAGCAGTTCTTC
TRBD2,TRBV5-1,TRBJ2-5,NA,CASSLAGGSGETQYF,TGCGCCAGCAGCTTGGCCGGCGGGAGTGGGGAGACCCAGTACTTC
TRBD2,TRBV7-7,TRBJ2-7,NA,CASSLITSGAYEQYF,TGTGCCAGCAGCTTGATAACTAGCGGAGCTTACGAGCAGTACTTC
NA,TRBV2,TRBJ2-5,NA,CASNIYIKETQYF,TGTGCCAGCAACATCTACATAAAAGAGACCCAGTACTTC
NA,TRBV19,TRBJ2-7,few,CASSLWGTEQYF,TGTGCCAGTAGTCTATGGGGTACAGAGCAGTACTTC
NA,TRBV7-7,TRBJ2-7,few,CASSSDTGEQYF,TGTGCCAGCAGCTCAGATACGGGGGAGCAGTACTTC
TRBD1,TRBV7-9,TRBJ2-7,NA,CASSFPGTGAYEQYF,TGTGCCAGCAGCTTTCCCGGGACAGGAGCCTACGAGCAGTACTTC
NA,TRBV5-1,TRBJ2-7,NA,CASSLAVGINYEQYF,TGCGCCAGCAGCTTGGCCGTGGGAATAAACTACGAGCAGTACTTC
NA,TRBV7-9,TRBJ1-1,NA,CASSFSAMNTEAFF,TGTGCCAGCAGCTTCTCAGCTATGAACACTGAAGCTTTCTTT
NA,TRBV7-3,TRBJ2-3,NA,CASSVQGMKADTQYF,TGTGCCAGCAGCGTTCAGGGTATGAAAGCAGATACGCAGTATTTT
TRBD1,TRBV11-3,TRBJ2-7,NA,CASSLGQGPYEQYF,TGTGCCAGCAGCTTGGGACAGGGGCCCTACGAGCAGTACTTC
NA,TRBV2,TRBJ2-7,NA,CASSDRKTREQYF,TGTGCCAGCAGTGACCGGAAGACGCGGGAGCAGTACTTC
TRBD2,TRBV5-1,TRBJ2-5,NA,CASTLAGAQTQYF,TGCGCCAGCACTCTAGCGGGAGCTCAGACCCAGTACTTC
TRBD1,TRBV28,TRBJ1-5,NA,CASGLRQGDYQPQHF,TGTGCCAGCGGCCTGCGACAGGGGGATTACCAGCCCCAGCATTTT
TRBD2,TRBV10-3,TRBJ2-7,NA,CAISDETSGTYEQYF,TGTGCCATCAGTGACGAGACTAGCGGTACCTACGAGCAGTACTTC
NA,TRBV4-1,TRBJ1-4,NA,CASSQRASTNEKLFF,TGCGCCAGCAGCCAAAGGGCGTCAACTAATGAAAAACTGTTTTTT
TRBD2,TRBV5-1,TRBJ2-1,NA,CASSFPLAGGPVDEQFF,TGCGCCAGCAGCTTTCCCCTAGCGGGAGGGCCCGTGGATGAGCAGTTCTTC
NA,TRBV21-1,TRBJ2-7,NA,CASSWGSGPLREQYF,TGTGCCAGCAGCTGGGGGTCAGGGCCACTAAGGGAGCAGTACTTC
TRBD2,TRBV28,TRBJ2-5,NA,CASSSSGGGRRETQYF,TGTGCCAGCAGTTCCTCGGGAGGGGGGAGGCGGGAGACCCAGTACTTC
NA,TRBV2,TRBJ2-7,NA,CASKRGGNYEQYF,TGTGCCAGCAAGAGGGGAGGTAACTACGAGCAGTACTTC